The 19 T cell receptor beta chains below all came from one sample that was sequenced in a study of PD-1 blockade in classical Hodgkin lymphoma. After autologous stem cell transplantation all patients relapsed, and prior brentuximab vedotin exposure differed between cohorts. CD4+ T cells were purified from thawed PBMCs by magnetic negative selection. Assay: immunoSEQ multiplex PCR; the TCRdb copy retains only in-frame clones and omits some. The sample lists about 27,000 clones, about 74% occurring once. The sample here was CD4+ T cells from blood, taken at baseline. The receptors were sampled from a human donor with classical Hodgkin lymphoma.

This chain uses TRBV5-5 with TRBJ2-3; 9 bases match TRBD1. The CDR3 contains 15 residues. V dropped 2 bases and J dropped 1; count of bases not matched to a gene: 2. Germline CDR1 and CDR2: SGHKS and YYEKEE (reference sequence). CDR3 in amino acids: CASSFTGGGTDTQYF. CDR3 sequence (DNA): TGTGCCAGCAGCTTCACAGGGGGCGGCACAGATACGCAGTATTTT.

The chain combines TRBV2 with TRBJ2-7; the match to TRBD2 covers 7 bases. V gave up 9 bases and J gave up 3 bases; unmatched junction bases: 11. The CDR3 is 14 amino acids. Germline V gene data show CDR1 as SNHLY and CDR2 as FYNNEI. The CDR3 DNA follows: TGTGCCAGTACCCTAGACGGGAGGATCTACGAGCAGTACTTC. The encoded protein is CASTLDGRIYEQYF.

The chain carries TRBV4-2 and TRBJ2-1, with 12 nucleotides matching TRBD2. The V and J ends lost 0 bases and 5 bases, in that order; junction bases with no gene match: 2. Germline V gives CDR1 LGHNA, CDR2 YNFKEQ. The CDR3 has 16 residues. The chain's CDR3 is CASSQELAGGNNEQFF. The CDR3 nucleotides read TGTGCCAGCAGCCAAGAACTAGCGGGGGGCAACAATGAGCAGTTCTTC.

The chain links TRBV9 to TRBJ2-2, with TRBD2 matching 8 bases. Germline CDR1 and CDR2: SGDLS and YYNGEE. The CDR3 is 15 residues long. Trimming took 3 bases from V and 6 from J; bases not matched to a gene: 7. In DNA form, the CDR3 reads TGTGCCAGCAGCGCCGGGGGGGGGCGCGCCGGGGAGCTGTTTTTT. The encoded protein is CASSAGGGRAGELFF.

The chain carries TRBV6-5 and TRBJ2-7, with 9 bases that match TRBD1. From germline, CDR1 is MNHEY and CDR2 SVGAGI. After removal of 6 bases from V and 6 bases from J, the junction contained 6 bases not matched to a gene. This CDR3 contains 13 residues. The CDR3 is CASSRDRAGEQYF. CDR3 bases: TGTGCCAGCAGCCGGGACAGGGCAGGCGAGCAGTACTTC.

This chain uses TRBV18 with TRBJ2-2, with D perhaps TRBD1 (6 bases). The CDR3 totals 17 residues. Germline CDR1 reads KGHSH; CDR2 reads LQKENI. Trimming left V 5 bases short and J 1 base short, with 17 bases between. DNA for the CDR3: TGTGCCAGCTCAGGCCCGATTGACAGGATGAACACCGGGGAGCTGTTTTTT. It translates to CASSGPIDRMNTGELFF.

This clone came up once. The rearrangement links TRBV9 to TRBJ2-2, with D tentatively TRBD1 (6 bases). Germline loops: CDR1 SGDLS, CDR2 YYNGEE. The CDR3 loop spans 14 amino acids. V was shortened by 4 bases and J by 6 bases, with 13 bases between the two germline ends. DNA for the CDR3: TGTGCCAGCAGCACCCGACAGGACGCCGGGGAGCTGTTTTTT. It yields the protein CASSTRQDAGELFF.

This clone was seen just once. This chain joins TRBV10-3 and TRBJ2-1; D unclear. V was pared by 0 bases and J by 0 bases, with 9 bases between. The CDR3 consists of 16 residues. CDR1 ENHRY and CDR2 SYGVKD come from the germline V gene. The CDR3 DNA follows: TGTGCCATCAGTGAGTCGCGGAGTTCCTCCTACAATGAGCAGTTCTTC. Its translation: CAISESRSSSYNEQFF.

V and J are TRBV28 and TRBJ1-2; no definite D call. V shed 6 bases and J shed 4 bases, with 15 bases lying between them. Germline V gene sequence: CDR1 MDHEN, CDR2 SYDVKM. The CDR3 has 14 amino acids. CDR3 region: CASRPNTTPYGYTF. The CDR3 DNA is TGTGCCAGCAGACCAAACACAACGCCCTATGGCTACACCTTC.

This clone was seen a handful of times. The rearrangement joins TRBV28 to TRBJ1-2; 9 bases are a match to TRBD1. The CDR3 loop spans 15 amino acids. V trimming: 2 bases; J trimming: 2 bases; junction bases outside the gene matches: 3. Germline CDR1 and CDR2: MDHEN and SYDVKM. The chain's CDR3 is CASSLGGQGNYGYTF. The DNA of the CDR3 is TGTGCCAGCAGTTTAGGCGGACAGGGGAACTATGGCTACACCTTC.

The genes are TRBV11-2 and TRBJ2-7; maybe TRBD1 (6 bases). From germline, CDR1 is SGHAT and CDR2 FQNNGV. CDR3 length equals 15 residues. Deletions cut 3 bases from V and 3 bases from J, with 15 bases between. The CDR3 loop reads CASSLETGKGYEQYF. The DNA for the CDR3 is TGTGCCAGCAGCTTGGAAACAGGGAAGGGCTACGAGCAGTACTTC.

The CDR3 coding sequence is TGTGCCAGCAGCACGGACGGGGGAGGATTGGGCACTGAAGCTTTCTTT. It yields the protein CASSTDGGGLGTEAFF. This chain connects TRBV5-5 to TRBJ1-1, with D possibly TRBD1 on 5 matching bases. Per germline, CDR1 SGHKS and CDR2 YYEKEE (reference sequence). The CDR3 is 16 amino acids. The V gene lost 4 bases and the J gene lost 4 bases, with 20 bases spanning the gap.

The chain is built from TRBV7-2 and TRBJ2-5; no definite D call. The germline V and J ends were trimmed by 3 bases and 1 base, with 18 bases remaining between them. From germline, CDR1 is SGHTA and CDR2 FQGNSA. The CDR3 length is 17 residues. CDR3 DNA sequence: TGTGCCAGCAGCTTCCTTAAAGGACGCAGCTCCCAAGAGACCCAGTACTTC. Its protein product is CASSFLKGRSSQETQYF.

V and J are TRBV11-3 and TRBJ1-4, with D uncertain. This CDR3 has 15 amino acids. Trimming took off 1 base at V and 7 bases at J, with 13 bases between the two ends. Germline V gene data show CDR1 as SGHNT and CDR2 as YENEEA. The DNA of the CDR3 is TGTGCCAGCAGCTTAGTGGGCCAAGGAGGTGAAAAACTGTTTTTT. Translation gives CASSLVGQGGEKLFF.

The chain couples TRBV12-5 to TRBJ1-1; D perhaps matches TRBD1 (5 bases). The germline V gene has CDR1 LGHNT and CDR2 FRNRAP. V was shortened by 2 bases and J by 4 bases, with 14 bases between the two germline ends. The CDR3 totals 15 residues. This chain's CDR3 is CASGLLTGPPTEAFF. Written as DNA, the CDR3 is TGTGCTAGTGGTTTGCTCACAGGCCCACCCACTGAAGCTTTCTTT. Drawing the rest from reference TRBV12-5 and TRBJ1-1, the complete variable domain is DARVTQTPRHKVTEMGQEVTMRCQPILGHNTVFWYRQTMMQGLELLAYFRNRAPLDDSGMPKDRFSAEMPDATLATLKIQPSEPRDSAVYFCASGLLTGPPTEAFFGQGTRLTVV.

The gene calls are TRBV5-4 and TRBJ1-1; D unresolved. The length of the CDR3 is 12 residues. Per the germline V gene, CDR1 is SGHNT and CDR2 is YYREEE (reference sequence). V lost 4 bases and J lost 4, with 8 bases in between. CDR3 coding DNA: TGTGCCAGCAGCCCTGACGGCACTGAAGCTTTCTTT. This codes for CASSPDGTEAFF.

This clone appeared once. The rearrangement links TRBV7-2 to TRBJ1-4; perhaps TRBD1 as D (6 bases). Germline V gives CDR1 SGHTA, CDR2 FQGNSA. V lost 5 bases and J lost 14, with 12 bases in between. The CDR3 loop spans 11 amino acids. The CDR3 region is CASSGGGMLFF. The CDR3 nucleotides are TGTGCCAGCAGCGGGGGCGGGATGCTGTTTTTT.

The gene calls are TRBV2 and TRBJ2-3, with no clear D. Trimming shortened V by 4 bases and J by 4 bases, and 12 bases separated the two germline ends. CDR3 length: 14 residues. Germline V gene data show CDR1 as SNHLY and CDR2 as FYNNEI. The CDR3 sequence is CASSGERAPDTQYF. The DNA of the CDR3 is TGTGCCAGCAGTGGAGAGCGTGCGCCAGATACGCAGTATTTT.

The chain links TRBV27 to TRBJ1-2, with D tentatively TRBD1 (6 bases). This CDR3 has 12 amino acids. Germline V CDR1 and CDR2: MNHEY, SMNVEV (reference sequence). The V gene lost 5 bases and the J gene lost 2 bases, with 6 bases spanning the gap. DNA of the CDR3: TGTGCCAGCAGTGACAGGAACTATGGCTACACCTTC. This codes for CASSDRNYGYTF.